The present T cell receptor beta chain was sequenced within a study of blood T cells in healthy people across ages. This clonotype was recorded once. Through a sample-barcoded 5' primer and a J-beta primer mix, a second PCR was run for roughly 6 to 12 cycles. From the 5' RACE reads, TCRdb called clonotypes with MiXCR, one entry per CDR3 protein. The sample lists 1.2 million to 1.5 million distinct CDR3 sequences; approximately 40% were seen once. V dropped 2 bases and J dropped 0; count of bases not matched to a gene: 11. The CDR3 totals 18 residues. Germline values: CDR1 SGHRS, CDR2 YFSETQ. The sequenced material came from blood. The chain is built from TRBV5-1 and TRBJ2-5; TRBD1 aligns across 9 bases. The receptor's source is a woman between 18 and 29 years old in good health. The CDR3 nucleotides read TGCGCCAGCAGCTTATACCCACCCGGGACAGGGTACCAAGAGACCCAGTACTTC. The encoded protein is CASSLYPPGTGYQETQYF.